The source of this TCR beta chain is a study of STAT5B mutations in CD4+ large granular lymphocyte leukemia. The study, taken as a whole, reports: Higher CD4+ than CD8+ T-LGLL clonality might reflect small sample size.

Clones were sequenced by immunoSEQ multiplex PCR, and TCRdb holds only the in-frame ones, with some missing. Here the sample spans tens of thousands of clones, approximately 67% being singletons. Note on this clone: What it binds is unknown.

CDR3 length: 15 residues. The germline CDR1 and CDR2 sequences are LNHDA and SQIVND (reference sequence). With 3 bases removed from V and 1 base from J, the gap between germline ends came to 13 bases. Sequenced material: CD4+ T cells from blood buffy coats. The chain couples TRBV19 to TRBJ2-7; tentatively, D is TRBD2 (5 bases). This TCR was recovered from a human donor in good health. The chain's CDR3 is CASSMGVQESYEQYF. CDR3 nucleotides: TGTGCCAGTAGTATGGGAGTTCAAGAGTCCTACGAGCAGTACTTC. Supplemented by reference TRBV19 and TRBJ2-7, the full variable domain reads DGGITQSPKYLFRKEGQNVTLSCEQNLNHDAMYWYRQDPGQGLRLIYYSQIVNDFQKGDIAEGYSVSREKKESFPLTVTSAQKNPTAFYLCASSMGVQESYEQYFGPGTRLTVT.